Included here is one T cell receptor beta chain sequence, with context. As yet, its antigen is unknown. Time point noted: patch test 1, 2 weeks after DPC sensitization. Treatment given: therapeutic diphenylcyclopropenone sensitization with weekly scalp DPC. The data were taken from a study of human T cells and chemical hapten exposure. Overall study: Upper-back patch tests with 0.01% DPC were read at 6 days. General study findings and limits: TCRs above 1 in 1000 frequency did not change with DPC sensitization. Controls formed significantly fewer large CDR3 similarity clusters than expanded TCRs did. Donors' alopecia may make their immune response differ from healthy people's.

From the RACE reads, TCRdb called clonotypes with MiXCR, one entry per CDR3 protein. This table holds 65,000 to 95,000 distinct CDR3 sequences, 12% found once. The length of the CDR3 is 14 residues. Germline CDR1 is SGHTA and CDR2 is FQGNSA. The germline V and J ends were trimmed by 5 bases and 2 bases, with 13 bases remaining between them. The V call is TRBV7-2, the J call TRBJ2-7; D gene uncertain. The specimen comprised whole blood, sampled in connection with sensitization to the hapten diphenylcyclopropenone (DPC). This clonotype was obtained from a woman in her fifties or sixties with alopecia areata. Some clones in this sample may be carry-over from other donors' samples. CDR3 loop: CASSRDWMAYEQYF. The CDR3 nucleotides are TGTGCCAGCAGCCGTGATTGGATGGCCTACGAGCAGTACTTC.